What follows is one T cell receptor (beta chain) and its context. The record originates from a study of blood T cell repertoires in COVID-19. Trimming pared 0 bases from V and 3 bases from J, leaving 9 bases between. The CDR3 extends over 15 amino acids. The germline V gene encodes CDR1 LNHNV and CDR2 YYDKDF (reference sequence). As processed by the authors: Scientists estimated how many nucleated cells there were by amplifying reference gene primers. Method: immunoSEQ multiplex PCR; TCRdb's copy keeps in-frame clones and lacks some. Clone size and V and J calls were adopted from that table, with D and trimming inferred from the DNA. The table lists 99,000 or so clones, roughly four fifths of them singletons.

Sequences were obtained from peripheral blood. The clonotype was recovered from a man aged 60-69 years with acute or convalescent COVID-19. The chain is built from TRBV15 and TRBJ1-3; D remains unclear. CDR3 region: CATSRDSRDGNTIYF. The CDR3 DNA follows: TGTGCCACCAGCAGAGATTCGAGGGATGGAAACACCATATATTTT.